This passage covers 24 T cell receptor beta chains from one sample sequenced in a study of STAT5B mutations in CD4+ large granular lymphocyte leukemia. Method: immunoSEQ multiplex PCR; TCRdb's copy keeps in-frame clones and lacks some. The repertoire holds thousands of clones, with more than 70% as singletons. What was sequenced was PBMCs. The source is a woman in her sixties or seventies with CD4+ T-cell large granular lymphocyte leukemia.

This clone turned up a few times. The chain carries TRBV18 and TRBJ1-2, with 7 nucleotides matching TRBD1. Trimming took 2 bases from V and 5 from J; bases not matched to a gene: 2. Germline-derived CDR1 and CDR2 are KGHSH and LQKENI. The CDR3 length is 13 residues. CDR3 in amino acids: CASSPDRDYGYTF. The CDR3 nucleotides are TGTGCCAGCTCACCAGACAGGGATTATGGCTACACCTTC.

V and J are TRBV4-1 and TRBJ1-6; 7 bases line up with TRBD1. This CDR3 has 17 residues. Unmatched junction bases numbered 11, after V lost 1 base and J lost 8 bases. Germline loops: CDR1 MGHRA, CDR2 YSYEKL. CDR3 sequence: CASSQGLIRDRDSPLHF. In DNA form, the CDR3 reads TGCGCCAGCAGCCAAGGGCTCATCCGGGACAGAGATTCACCCCTCCACTTT.

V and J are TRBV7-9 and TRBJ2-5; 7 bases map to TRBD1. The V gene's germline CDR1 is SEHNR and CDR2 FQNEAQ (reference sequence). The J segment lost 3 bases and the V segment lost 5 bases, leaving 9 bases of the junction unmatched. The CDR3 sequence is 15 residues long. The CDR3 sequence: CASSTDRVGEETQYF. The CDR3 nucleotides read TGTGCCAGCAGCACCGACAGGGTGGGGGAAGAGACCCAGTACTTC.

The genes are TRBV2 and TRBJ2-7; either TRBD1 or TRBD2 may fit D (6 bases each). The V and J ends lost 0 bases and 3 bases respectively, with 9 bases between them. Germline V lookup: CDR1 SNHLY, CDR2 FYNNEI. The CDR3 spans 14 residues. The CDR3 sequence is CASSEARGRYEQYF. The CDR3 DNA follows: TGTGCCAGCAGTGAAGCTCGGGGGCGCTACGAGCAGTACTTC.

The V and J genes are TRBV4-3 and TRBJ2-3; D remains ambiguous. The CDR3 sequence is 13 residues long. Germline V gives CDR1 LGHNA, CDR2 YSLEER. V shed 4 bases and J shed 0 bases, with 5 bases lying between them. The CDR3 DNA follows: TGCGCCAGCAGCCGCCTTAGCACAGATACGCAGTATTTT. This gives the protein CASSRLSTDTQYF.

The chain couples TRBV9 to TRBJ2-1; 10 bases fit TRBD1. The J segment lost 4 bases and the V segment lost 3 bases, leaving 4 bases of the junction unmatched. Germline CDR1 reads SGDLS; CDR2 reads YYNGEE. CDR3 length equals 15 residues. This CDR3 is CASSADRGLYNEQFF. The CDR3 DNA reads TGTGCCAGCAGCGCCGACAGGGGGCTGTACAATGAGCAGTTCTTC.

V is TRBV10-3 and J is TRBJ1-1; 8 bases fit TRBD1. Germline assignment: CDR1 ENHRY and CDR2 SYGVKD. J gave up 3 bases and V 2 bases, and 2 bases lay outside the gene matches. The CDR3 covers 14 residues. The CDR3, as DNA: TGTGCCATCAGTGAGGGACAGGGATACACTGAAGCTTTCTTT. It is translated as CAISEGQGYTEAFF.

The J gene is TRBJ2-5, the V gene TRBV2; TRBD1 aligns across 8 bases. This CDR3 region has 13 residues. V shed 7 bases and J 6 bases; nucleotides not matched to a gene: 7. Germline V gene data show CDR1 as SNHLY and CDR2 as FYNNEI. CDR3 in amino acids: CASTAGGLKTQYF. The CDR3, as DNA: TGTGCCAGCACCGCAGGGGGCTTGAAGACCCAGTACTTC. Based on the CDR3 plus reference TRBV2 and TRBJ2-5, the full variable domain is EPEVTQTPSHQVTQMGQEVILRCVPISNHLYFYWYRQILGQKVEFLVSFYNNEISEKSEIFDDQFSVERPDGSNFTLKIRSTKLEDSAMYFCASTAGGLKTQYFGPGTRLLVL.

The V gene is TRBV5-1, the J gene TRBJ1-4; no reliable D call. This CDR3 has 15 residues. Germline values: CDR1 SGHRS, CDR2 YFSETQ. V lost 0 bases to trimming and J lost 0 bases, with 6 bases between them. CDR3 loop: CASSLGQATNEKLFF. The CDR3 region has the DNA TGCGCCAGCAGCTTGGGGCAAGCAACTAATGAAAAACTGTTTTTT.

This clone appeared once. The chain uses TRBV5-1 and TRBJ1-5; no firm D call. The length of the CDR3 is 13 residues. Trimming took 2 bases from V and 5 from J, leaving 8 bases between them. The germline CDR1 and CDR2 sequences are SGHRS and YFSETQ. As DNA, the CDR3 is TGCGCCAGCAGCTTTGACGGTCATCAGCCCCAGCATTTT. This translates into CASSFDGHQPQHF. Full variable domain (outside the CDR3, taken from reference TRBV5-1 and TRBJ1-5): KAGVTQTPRYLIKTRGQQVTLSCSPISGHRSVSWYQQTPGQGLQFLFEYFSETQRNKGNFPGRFSGRQFSNSRSEMNVSTLELGDSALYLCASSFDGHQPQHFGDGTRLSIL.

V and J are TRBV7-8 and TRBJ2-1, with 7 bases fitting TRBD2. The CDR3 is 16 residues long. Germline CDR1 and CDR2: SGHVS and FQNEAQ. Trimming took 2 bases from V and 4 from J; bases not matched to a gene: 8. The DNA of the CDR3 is TGTGCCAGCAGCTTAAGGGGCGGGAGAGATTACAATGAGCAGTTCTTC. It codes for CASSLRGGRDYNEQFF.

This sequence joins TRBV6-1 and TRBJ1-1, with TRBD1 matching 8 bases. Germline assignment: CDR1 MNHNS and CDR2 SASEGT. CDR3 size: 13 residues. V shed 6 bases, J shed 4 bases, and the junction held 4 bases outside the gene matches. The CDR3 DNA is TGTGCCAGCAGACGACAGGGGAGCACTGAAGCTTTCTTT. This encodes CASRRQGSTEAFF.

The CDR3 bases are TGCGCCAGCAGCTTGGACGGATGGAACACTGAAGCTTTCTTT. This codes for CASSLDGWNTEAFF. The chain recombines TRBV5-1 with TRBJ1-1; D is unclear. In germline, CDR1 is SGHRS, CDR2 YFSETQ. V was clipped by 0 bases and J by 1 base, with 7 bases between them. The CDR3 has 14 amino acids.

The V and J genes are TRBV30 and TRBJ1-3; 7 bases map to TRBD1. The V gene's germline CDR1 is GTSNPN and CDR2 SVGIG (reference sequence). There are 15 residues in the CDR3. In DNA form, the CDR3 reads TGTGCACTCAACCCGACAGGGCTCTCTGGAAACACCATATATTTT. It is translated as CALNPTGLSGNTIYF.

The CDR3 coding sequence is TGTGCCAGTAGGACCGCGGGACAGGGGGTATCGTACGAGCAGTACTTC. Its protein product is CASRTAGQGVSYEQYF. The chain joins TRBV19 to TRBJ2-7; TRBD1 matches at 11 bases. The CDR3 has 16 residues. The germline CDR1 and CDR2 sequences are LNHDA and SQIVND (reference sequence). With V trimmed by 6 bases and J by 4 bases, 11 bases remained unmatched.

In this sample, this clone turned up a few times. As DNA, the CDR3 is TGTGCCAGTAGTATATGGGAGGCAGATCAGCCCCAGCATTTT. Amino acids: CASSIWEADQPQHF. The chain has TRBV19 and TRBJ1-5; D call uncertain. The CDR3 totals 14 residues. Trimming pared 2 bases from V and 5 bases from J, leaving 10 bases between. The germline gives CDR1 LNHDA, CDR2 SQIVND (reference sequence).

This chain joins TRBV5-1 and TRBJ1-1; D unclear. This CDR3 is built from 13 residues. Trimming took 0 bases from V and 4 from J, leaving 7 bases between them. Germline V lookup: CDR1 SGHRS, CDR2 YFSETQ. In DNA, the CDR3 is TGCGCCAGCAGCTTGGAACAAGGCACTGAAGCTTTCTTT. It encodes CASSLEQGTEAFF.

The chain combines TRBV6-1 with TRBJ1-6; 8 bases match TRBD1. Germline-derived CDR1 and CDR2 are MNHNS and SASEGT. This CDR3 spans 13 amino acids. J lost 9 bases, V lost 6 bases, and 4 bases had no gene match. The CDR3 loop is CASSPDRGSPLHF. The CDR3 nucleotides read TGTGCCAGCAGCCCCGACAGGGGTTCACCCCTCCACTTT.

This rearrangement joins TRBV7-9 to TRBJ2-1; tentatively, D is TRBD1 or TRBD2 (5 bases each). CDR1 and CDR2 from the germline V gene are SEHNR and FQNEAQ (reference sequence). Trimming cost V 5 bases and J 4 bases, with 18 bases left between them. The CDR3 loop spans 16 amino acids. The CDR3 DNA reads TGTGCCAGCAGCCCTTATAGGGGCCGGGGATACAATGAGCAGTTCTTC. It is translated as CASSPYRGRGYNEQFF.

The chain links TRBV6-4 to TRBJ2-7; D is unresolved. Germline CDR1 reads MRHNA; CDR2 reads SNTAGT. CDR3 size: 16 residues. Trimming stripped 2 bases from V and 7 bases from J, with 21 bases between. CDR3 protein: CASSDPRPHRWLEQYF. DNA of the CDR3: TGTGCCAGCAGTGACCCTCGGCCCCACCGATGGTTAGAGCAGTACTTC.

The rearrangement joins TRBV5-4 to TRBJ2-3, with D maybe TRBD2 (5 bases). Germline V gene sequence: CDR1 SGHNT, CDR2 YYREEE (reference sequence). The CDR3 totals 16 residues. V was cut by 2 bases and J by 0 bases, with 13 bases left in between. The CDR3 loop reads CASSFSARASTDTQYF. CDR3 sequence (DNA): TGTGCCAGCAGCTTTTCAGCGAGGGCTAGCACAGATACGCAGTATTTT.

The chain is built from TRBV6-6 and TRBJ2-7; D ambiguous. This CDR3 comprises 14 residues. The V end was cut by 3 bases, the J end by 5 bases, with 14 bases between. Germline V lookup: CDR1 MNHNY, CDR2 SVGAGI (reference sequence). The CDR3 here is CASSYDPSLDEQYF. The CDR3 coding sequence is TGTGCCAGCAGTTATGATCCCTCCCTCGACGAGCAGTACTTC.

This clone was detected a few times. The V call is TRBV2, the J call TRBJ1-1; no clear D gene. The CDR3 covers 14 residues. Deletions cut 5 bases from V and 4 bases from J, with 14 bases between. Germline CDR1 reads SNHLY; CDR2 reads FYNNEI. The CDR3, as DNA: TGTGCCAGCAGTCTAAAGTTCCTTACCACTGAAGCTTTCTTT. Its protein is CASSLKFLTTEAFF.

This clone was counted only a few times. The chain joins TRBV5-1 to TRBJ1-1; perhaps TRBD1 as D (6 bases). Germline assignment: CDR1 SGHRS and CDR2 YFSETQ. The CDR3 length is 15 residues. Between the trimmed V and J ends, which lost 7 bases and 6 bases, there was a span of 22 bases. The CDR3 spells CASHIGQNYWAEAFF. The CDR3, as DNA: TGCGCCAGCCACATCGGACAGAACTATTGGGCTGAAGCTTTCTTT.